The present T cell receptor beta chain was sequenced within a study of regulatory T cells in long-lasting Graves disease. For this clonotype: A far larger clone is off by one base, so a read error is likely.

The authors built TCR beta libraries using iRepertoire HTBI primers and Arm-PCR of CDR3 regions. TCRdb re-analysed the multiplex PCR reads in MiXCR, keeping a single row per CDR3 protein. There are about 420,000 distinct CDR3 sequences in the sample; less than 20% occur only once, and around 23% lies in the top ten. This CDR3 has 14 amino acids. Germline loops: CDR1 MNHEY, CDR2 SMNVEV (reference sequence). Time point indicated: newly diagnosed GD, antithyroid drugs for less than 3 months. TCR sequences were obtained from RNA taken from PBMCs. Separately, the same data were catalogued under a study of T cells in Graves' hyperthyroidism and ophthalmopathy.

The receptor was isolated from a woman between 18 and 29 years old with Graves disease. The chain has TRBV27 and TRBJ1-4; 9 bases align to TRBD1. Matching the DNA end better, TRBJ1-6 makes the J call doubtful. The sample was peripheral blood mononuclear cells (PBMCs), taken at new diagnosis, from a patient treated with antithyroid drugs. The CDR3 reads CGSTLGTGISPLHF. The CDR3 DNA sequence: TGTGGCAGCACCCTCGGGACAGGGATTTCACCCCTCCACTTT.